This TCR beta chain was sequenced during a study of vaccination and CD4 T cells after COVID-19. V was cut by 4 bases and J by 2 bases, with 13 bases left in between. CDR1 is SGHDN and CDR2 is FVKESK in the germline V gene. The CDR3 contains 15 residues. Each CDR3 protein is one row after TCRdb ran MiXCR on the PCR reads. Counted here are about 20,000 distinct CDR3 sequences, 55% to 65% occurring once; the ten biggest clones make up around 1.1%. The chain links TRBV14 to TRBJ2-3; D may be TRBD1 (5 bases). The TCR comes from a human donor who had recovered from COVID-19. The sequenced sample was CD4+ T cells from blood, obtained after SARS-CoV-2 vaccination. Here the CDR3 reads CASSPLGQITDTQYF. For the CDR3, the DNA is TGTGCCAGCAGCCCTCTAGGACAAATCACAGATACGCAGTATTTT.